Below, 27 T cell receptor beta chains from the same sample are listed, as sequenced in a study of T cells after yellow fever vaccination. Each CDR3 protein gets one entry after TCRdb re-called the 5' RACE reads with MiXCR. The sample contains roughly 340,000 distinct CDR3 sequences, under 5% of which appear only once. The specimen comprised PBMCs, sampled 5 days after the yellow fever booster vaccination. The source of these receptors is a man between 18 and 29 years old who received the YFV17D yellow fever vaccine.

The rearrangement uses TRBV6-2 or TRBV6-3 and TRBJ2-7, with a weak D call TRBD1 (5 bases). CDR1 and CDR2 from the germline V gene are MNHEY and SVGEGT. This CDR3 contains 15 residues. The germline V and J ends were trimmed by 4 bases and 4 bases, with 17 bases remaining between them. CDR3 region: CASSSPAGSTYEQYF. The CDR3 DNA reads as TGTGCCAGCAGTTCCCCGGCAGGGTCGACATACGAGCAGTACTTC.

This chain connects TRBV5-1 to TRBJ2-7; 7 bases fit TRBD1. The CDR3 is made up of 15 amino acids. Germline trimming cut 4 bases from V and 3 bases from J; bases unmatched to any gene: 10. Germline assignment: CDR1 SGHRS and CDR2 YFSETQ. The CDR3 region is CASSPSPGQIYEQYF. CDR3 DNA sequence: TGCGCCAGCAGCCCCTCGCCGGGACAGATCTACGAGCAGTACTTC. The variable domain in full, completed from reference TRBV5-1 and TRBJ2-7, reads KAGVTQTPRYLIKTRGQQVTLSCSPISGHRSVSWYQQTPGQGLQFLFEYFSETQRNKGNFPGRFSGRQFSNSRSEMNVSTLELGDSALYLCASSPSPGQIYEQYFGPGTRLTVT.

This clonotype turned up a few times. J is TRBJ2-3 and V is TRBV12-3 or TRBV12-4, with TRBD2 as a possible D gene (5 bases). The CDR3 has 13 residues. With 11 bases removed from V and 2 bases from J, the gap between germline ends came to 14 bases. The DNA of the CDR3 is TGTGCCTCTCGGAGAGGGTTCACAGATACGCAGTATTTT. Translating it yields CASRRGFTDTQYF.

This clonotype was seen a few times. V is TRBV5-1 and J is TRBJ1-1; 7 nucleotides match TRBD1. V shed 4 bases, J shed 1 base, and the junction held 7 bases outside the gene matches. Germline loops: CDR1 SGHRS, CDR2 YFSETQ. This CDR3 is 15 amino acids long. In nucleotides, the CDR3 is TGCGCCAGCAGCCGCACAGGGGCCTGGAACACTGAAGCTTTCTTT. Translated: CASSRTGAWNTEAFF.

J is TRBJ1-4 and V is TRBV7-2; D call uncertain. The CDR3 covers 14 residues. V lost 3 bases and J lost 5, with 10 bases in between. Per the germline V gene, CDR1 is SGHTA and CDR2 is FQGNSA. Here the CDR3 DNA reads TGTGCCAGCAGCTTCGGTTTTCCCAATGAAAAACTGTTTTTT. It yields the protein CASSFGFPNEKLFF.

This clonotype was counted a few times. This rearrangement joins TRBV7-2 to TRBJ2-3; D unresolved. V was cut by 10 bases and J by 0 bases, with 11 bases left in between. The CDR3 contains 13 residues. CDR1 is SGHTA and CDR2 is FQGNSA in the germline V gene. CDR3 nucleotide sequence: TGTGCCACCCGGACGGCTAGCACAGATACGCAGTATTTT. Protein product: CATRTASTDTQYF.

This clonotype was observed many times. The rearrangement joins TRBV7-2 to TRBJ2-1; D ambiguous. Germline values: CDR1 SGHTA, CDR2 FQGNSA. V was cut by 5 bases and J by 10 bases, with 12 bases left in between. CDR3 length: 12 amino acids. The DNA for the CDR3 is TGTGCCAGCAGCCCCCGGGTTACCGAGCAGTTCTTC. Amino acids: CASSPRVTEQFF.

This sequence joins TRBV27 and TRBJ1-5; tentatively, D is TRBD1 (5 bases). The CDR3 spans 14 residues. The V gene's germline CDR1 is MNHEY and CDR2 SMNVEV (reference sequence). V gave up 3 bases and J gave up 6 bases, with 12 bases separating them. The CDR3 here is CASSFTGLGQPQHF. The CDR3 bases are TGTGCCAGCAGTTTTACAGGCCTGGGTCAGCCCCAGCATTTT.

This clonotype was seen only a few times. This chain links TRBV4-3 with TRBJ1-5; D gene unclear. The CDR3 consists of 13 residues. Trimming took off 0 bases at V and 7 bases at J, with 7 bases between the two ends. Per the germline V gene, CDR1 is LGHNA and CDR2 is YSLEER. The CDR3 loop is CASSQEAGQPQHF. As DNA, the CDR3 is TGCGCCAGCAGCCAAGAGGCAGGACAGCCCCAGCATTTT.

V usage is TRBV5-6 and J usage is TRBJ2-1; possibly TRBD1 for D (6 bases). The CDR3 covers 14 residues. Trimming removed 2 bases from V and 7 bases from J, with 13 bases in between. The germline CDR1 and CDR2 sequences are SGHDT and YYEEEE. CDR3 nucleotide sequence: TGTGCCAGCAGCTTAACAGGGCCATTAAATGAGCAGTTCTTC. Protein: CASSLTGPLNEQFF.

V is TRBV6-5 and J is TRBJ2-5; 8 bases map to TRBD2. V lost 2 bases, J lost 1 base, and 3 bases stayed unmatched. This CDR3 comprises 15 residues. Germline lookup yields CDR1 MNHEY and CDR2 SVGAGI. Here the CDR3 reads CASSYIAGPQETQYF. The CDR3 bases are TGTGCCAGCAGTTACATAGCGGGGCCCCAAGAGACCCAGTACTTC.

At least ten counts were recorded for this clonotype. This chain uses TRBV2 with TRBJ1-5; D is possibly TRBD1 (6 bases). In germline, CDR1 is SNHLY, CDR2 FYNNEI. Trimming removed 1 base at V and 4 bases at J, with 20 bases between. This CDR3 comprises 18 residues. This CDR3 reads CASSEGEGVSIQNQPQHF. CDR3 in DNA: TGTGCCAGCAGTGAAGGGGAGGGGGTCAGTATACAAAATCAGCCCCAGCATTTT. The variable domain in full, with the rest retrieved from reference TRBV2 and TRBJ1-5, is EPEVTQTPSHQVTQMGQEVILRCVPISNHLYFYWYRQILGQKVEFLVSFYNNEISEKSEIFDDQFSVERPDGSNFTLKIRSTKLEDSAMYFCASSEGEGVSIQNQPQHFGDGTRLSIL.

This clonotype was seen a few times. This chain links TRBV19 with TRBJ1-5, with D maybe TRBD1 (6 bases). CDR1 is LNHDA, CDR2 SQIVND, per germline (reference sequence). V gave up 6 bases and J gave up 0 bases, with 12 bases separating them. The CDR3 runs to 15 residues. The CDR3 DNA reads TGTGCCAGTAGCCGACAGGCACCTAGCAATCAGCCCCAGCATTTT. It codes for CASSRQAPSNQPQHF.

The rearrangement joins TRBV9 to TRBJ1-1, with D unresolved. CDR3 length equals 12 residues. V was cut by 3 bases and J by 4 bases, with 7 bases left in between. Germline CDR1 and CDR2: SGDLS and YYNGEE. CDR3 region: CASSGSPTEAFF. The CDR3 DNA reads TGTGCCAGCAGCGGCTCCCCCACTGAAGCTTTCTTT.

In its sample, this clonotype was seen a few times. V is TRBV20-1 and J is TRBJ2-2; D gene unclear. The CDR3 is 14 amino acids. Trimming left V 6 bases short and J 1 base short, with 12 bases between. Looked up from germline, CDR1 is DFQATT and CDR2 is SNEGSKA (reference sequence). As DNA, the CDR3 is TGCAGTGCCCAGGCGGCCCAGAACACCGGGGAGCTGTTTTTT. It translates to CSAQAAQNTGELFF.

The chain recombines TRBV6-1 with TRBJ1-5; D not certain. Trimming shortened V by 3 bases and J by 4 bases, and 10 bases separated the two germline ends. The CDR3 loop spans 14 amino acids. Germline CDR1 and CDR2: MNHNS and SASEGT. The CDR3 here is CASSERRLNQPQHF. CDR3 in DNA: TGTGCCAGCAGTGAGAGGAGGTTAAATCAGCCCCAGCATTTT.

This clonotype was seen repeatedly, ten times or more. This chain connects TRBV5-1 to TRBJ2-7, with 8 bases matching TRBD2. Losses at the gene ends were 0 bases for V and 6 bases for J; bases not matched to a gene: 2. Germline CDR1 SGHRS, CDR2 YFSETQ. The CDR3 sequence is 13 residues long. CDR3 bases: TGCGCCAGCAGCTTGGGCCTAGCGGGCGAGCAGTACTTC. Protein sequence: CASSLGLAGEQYF. The full variable domain, its missing parts supplied by reference TRBV5-1 and TRBJ2-7, is KAGVTQTPRYLIKTRGQQVTLSCSPISGHRSVSWYQQTPGQGLQFLFEYFSETQRNKGNFPGRFSGRQFSNSRSEMNVSTLELGDSALYLCASSLGLAGEQYFGPGTRLTVT.

This clonotype was observed at least ten times. The chain has TRBV12-3 or TRBV12-4 and TRBJ2-5; 7 bases fit TRBD2. This CDR3 is 14 amino acids long. The V and J ends lost 2 bases and 9 bases, in that order; junction bases with no gene match: 9. CDR3 loop: CASSLSGKTLSQYF. CDR3 nucleotides: TGTGCCAGCAGTTTAAGCGGGAAGACGCTATCCCAGTACTTC.

The table lists this clonotype with a few counts. V usage is TRBV7-9 and J usage is TRBJ1-2; 7 bases are shared with TRBD1. This CDR3 spans 14 amino acids. The J segment lost 4 bases and the V segment lost 5 bases, leaving 7 bases of the junction unmatched. Germline-derived CDR1 and CDR2 are SEHNR and FQNEAQ (reference sequence). The CDR3 coding sequence is TGTGCCAGCAGCCGACAGGGCAAGGCCTATGGCTACACCTTC. Protein: CASSRQGKAYGYTF.

For the CDR3, the DNA is TGCAGCGTTGGGGACAGGACGTTCACAGATACGCAGTATTTT. Translating it yields CSVGDRTFTDTQYF. V gene TRBV29-1 combines with J gene TRBJ2-3, with 8 bases lining up with TRBD1. This CDR3 region has 14 residues. Trimming cost V 4 bases and J 2 bases; bases outside gene matches: 5. Germline CDR1 is SQVTM and CDR2 is ANQGSEA.

This clonotype was seen ten or more times. J is TRBJ2-1 and V is TRBV5-1; a weak D match, TRBD2 (5 bases). This CDR3 has 14 residues. Germline V CDR1 and CDR2: SGHRS, YFSETQ. Trimming pared 2 bases from V and 5 bases from J, leaving 11 bases between. CDR3: CASSFGLDDNEQFF. In nucleotides, the CDR3 is TGCGCCAGCAGCTTTGGACTGGACGACAATGAGCAGTTCTTC.

This clonotype was picked up many times. The chain is built from TRBV6-6 and TRBJ2-7, with TRBD1 as a possible D gene (6 bases). The V gene lost 4 bases and the J gene lost 5 bases, with 18 bases spanning the gap. Per the germline V gene, CDR1 is MNHNY and CDR2 is SVGAGI (reference sequence). This CDR3 spans 15 amino acids. CDR3 DNA sequence: TGTGCCAGCAGTTCCCAACAAACAGGGTTTGACGAGCAGTACTTC. Amino acid sequence: CASSSQQTGFDEQYF.

This clonotype has a count of ten or more. This chain's CDR3 is CASSVGSGGEKLFF. CDR3 bases: TGTGCCAGCAGCGTAGGATCCGGGGGGGAAAAACTGTTTTTT. The rearrangement uses TRBV9 and TRBJ1-4; D perhaps matches TRBD1 (5 bases). The CDR3 sequence is 14 residues long. Germline V gives CDR1 SGDLS, CDR2 YYNGEE. Trimming cost V 0 bases and J 8 bases, with 11 bases left between them.

The chain has TRBV6-2 or TRBV6-3 and TRBJ2-3, with D perhaps TRBD1 (5 bases). V lost 0 bases, J lost 5 bases, and 12 bases lay in between. Germline loops: CDR1 MNHEY, CDR2 SVGEGT. The length of the CDR3 is 15 residues. This chain's CDR3 is CASSYSVQGRDTQYF. The DNA for the CDR3 is TGTGCCAGCAGTTACTCCGTGCAGGGAAGAGATACGCAGTATTTT.

This clonotype appeared many times. CDR3 amino acids: CASSLGARERHEQYF. The CDR3 DNA reads TGTGCCAGCAGCTTAGGGGCCAGGGAACGCCACGAGCAGTACTTC. This sequence joins TRBV7-6 and TRBJ2-7; D possibly corresponds to TRBD1 (5 bases). CDR1 and CDR2 (germline): SGHVS, FNYEAQ. Trimming took 1 base from V and 5 from J, leaving 15 bases between them. The CDR3 has 15 amino acids.

The CDR3 DNA reads as TGTGCCAGCAGCTTAGCGGGACAGATCTATGGCTACACCTTC. It encodes CASSLAGQIYGYTF. The chain is built from TRBV7-9 and TRBJ1-2, with TRBD1 matching over 7 bases. The J segment lost 4 bases and the V segment lost 0 bases, leaving 2 bases of the junction unmatched. The CDR3 has 14 residues. Germline V gene lookup returns CDR1 SEHNR and CDR2 FQNEAQ (reference sequence). The full variable domain, completed using reference TRBV7-9 and TRBJ1-2, is DTGVSQNPRHKITKRGQNVTFRCDPISEHNRLYWYRQTLGQGPEFLTYFQNEAQLEKSRLLSDRFSAERPKGSFSTLEIQRTEQGDSAMYLCASSLAGQIYGYTFGSGTRLTVV.

Comment on this clonotype: A much larger clone lies a single base off, so this may be a read error. The J gene is TRBJ1-5, the V gene TRBV12-3 or TRBV12-4, with D unresolved. The CDR3 is 11 amino acids. V lost 2 bases and J lost 12, with 8 bases in between. In DNA, the CDR3 is TGTGCCAGCAGTTTAAAAGGACTCCAGCATTTT. Translating it yields CASSLKGLQHF.